Each of the 13 T cell receptor beta chains below was sequenced from the same sample in a study of blood T cell repertoires in COVID-19. Only in-frame clones appear in the TCRdb table, and some are missing; sequencing was by immunoSEQ multiplex PCR. In the table there are some 200,000 clones, about four fifths of which are singletons. Sequenced sample: peripheral blood. All receptors come from a woman aged 30 to 39 who had recovered from COVID-19.

For this clone: Other DNA sequences in the same sample also yield this CDR3. The chain employs TRBV5-1 and TRBJ2-3, with a tentative D call TRBD2 (6 bases). V was trimmed by 4 bases and J by 0 bases, leaving 9 bases between them. The CDR3 extends over 14 amino acids. Germline CDR1 is SGHRS and CDR2 is YFSETQ. The CDR3 region is CASSLGTSTDTQYF. The CDR3 DNA reads TGCGCCAGCAGCCTAGGGACTAGCACAGATACGCAGTATTTT.

Worth noting for this clone: Other DNA sequences in this specimen translate into the identical CDR3. The chain is built from TRBV4-1 and TRBJ2-5; D call uncertain. Between the trimmed V and J ends, which lost 0 bases and 5 bases, there was a span of 4 bases. Germline-derived CDR1 and CDR2 are MGHRA and YSYEKL. The CDR3 totals 12 residues. For the CDR3, the DNA is TGCGCCAGCAGCCAAGATCGGGAGACCCAGTACTTC. Translation gives CASSQDRETQYF.

This chain uses TRBV12-3 or TRBV12-4 with TRBJ2-5; tentative D call: TRBD1 (7 bases). Trimming took 8 bases from V and 1 from J, leaving 11 bases between them. CDR3 length equals 13 residues. CDR3 in amino acids: CASSRDSQETQYF. The DNA of the CDR3 is TGTGCCAGCTCGCGGGACAGCCAAGAGACCCAGTACTTC.

The chain couples TRBV4-1 to TRBJ2-7, with TRBD2 matching 8 bases. The V gene's germline CDR1 is MGHRA and CDR2 YSYEKL. The CDR3 is 14 residues long. Trimming at V came to 4 bases and at J to 4 bases, leaving 6 bases not matched to a gene. CDR3 sequence (DNA): TGCGCCAGCAGCCTCATAGCGGGGCATTACGAGCAGTACTTC. Its translation is CASSLIAGHYEQYF.

The chain's CDR3 is CASSLWTSGSYTQYF. In DNA, the CDR3 is TGTGCCAGCAGCTTATGGACTAGCGGGAGTTATACGCAGTATTTT. The chain uses TRBV7-9 and TRBJ2-3, with 13 nucleotides matching TRBD2. Trimming removed 2 bases from V and 7 bases from J; junction bases left unmatched: 3. Germline values: CDR1 SEHNR, CDR2 FQNEAQ (reference sequence). The CDR3 is 15 amino acids.

V usage is TRBV5-1 and J usage is TRBJ1-2; D is unclear. Trimming took off 0 bases at V and 0 bases at J, with 6 bases between the two ends. Germline CDR1 and CDR2: SGHRS and YFSETQ. This CDR3 contains 14 residues. CDR3 in amino acids: CASSLDPSNYGYTF. In DNA, the CDR3 is TGCGCCAGCAGCTTGGATCCATCTAACTATGGCTACACCTTC.

The chain carries TRBV28 and TRBJ1-3, with D unclear. The ends were cut back, 3 bases at V and 4 bases at J, with 7 bases in the middle. The V gene's germline CDR1 is MDHEN and CDR2 SYDVKM. The CDR3 is 13 residues long. As DNA, the CDR3 is TGTGCCAGCAGTTTCCCGCAGGGAAACACCATATATTTT. Its translation is CASSFPQGNTIYF.

The chain couples TRBV19 to TRBJ2-3; TRBD1 agrees at 10 bases. From germline, CDR1 is LNHDA and CDR2 SQIVND (reference sequence). The CDR3 contains 13 residues. Unmatched junction bases numbered 3, after V lost 8 bases and J lost 4 bases. The CDR3 here is CASGQGDADTQYF. CDR3 DNA sequence: TGTGCCAGTGGACAGGGGGACGCAGATACGCAGTATTTT.

The chain links TRBV5-5 to TRBJ2-5, with 9 nucleotides matching TRBD2. The V segment lost 4 bases and the J segment 5 bases; nucleotides outside the gene matches: 15. This CDR3 spans 17 amino acids. Germline CDR1 is SGHKS and CDR2 is YYEKEE (reference sequence). The DNA for the CDR3 is TGTGCCAGCAGCCTCGGTGTTAGCGGGAGAGGACGGGAGACCCAGTACTTC. Its protein product is CASSLGVSGRGRETQYF.

This clone was seen once. The chain employs TRBV2 and TRBJ2-7; D remains unclear. Looked up from germline, CDR1 is SNHLY and CDR2 is FYNNEI. This CDR3 is built from 13 residues. V was trimmed by 8 bases and J by 3 bases, leaving 14 bases between them. This CDR3 is CASREGESYEQYF. CDR3 bases: TGTGCCAGCCGCGAAGGAGAGAGCTACGAGCAGTACTTC.

This clone has more than one count but fewer than ten. V is TRBV29-1 and J is TRBJ2-5; D possibly corresponds to TRBD1 (7 bases). From germline, CDR1 is SQVTM and CDR2 ANQGSEA. V shed 6 bases and J shed 4 bases, with 27 bases lying between them. The CDR3 is 17 residues long. CDR3 nucleotides: TGCAGCGTCTCAGGGTCCTCGATCGGCCAGGGGGGAGAGACCCAGTACTTC. It translates to CSVSGSSIGQGGETQYF.

This clone has only a few counts. The CDR3: CASSHSGQGGNYGYTF. DNA of the CDR3: TGTGCCAGCAGTCACTCCGGACAGGGGGGGAACTATGGCTACACCTTC. The genes are TRBV27 and TRBJ1-2; 10 bases map to TRBD1. V shed 5 bases and J 2 bases; nucleotides not matched to a gene: 8. The CDR3 runs to 16 residues. Germline CDR1 and CDR2: MNHEY and SMNVEV (reference sequence).

This chain uses TRBV2 with TRBJ1-5; TRBD1 matches 8 bases. This CDR3 has 13 amino acids. Trimming removed 7 bases from V and 5 bases from J; junction bases left unmatched: 4. Germline CDR1 reads SNHLY; CDR2 reads FYNNEI. CDR3 region: CASIQGVDQPQHF. For the CDR3, the DNA is TGTGCCAGCATACAGGGGGTCGATCAGCCCCAGCATTTT.